This T cell receptor beta chain is drawn from a study of OX40 agonist ivuxolimab in advanced cancers. Study-level information: Intravenous ivuxolimab was administered to patients every 2 weeks at 0.01 to 10 mg/kg. Mean age about 60 years, range about 20 to 90; nearly 85% male.

Clones were sequenced by immunoSEQ multiplex PCR, and TCRdb holds only the in-frame ones, with some missing. This table holds under 35,000 clones, around 87% found once. This clone has a single count. What it binds is unknown. Study-level findings and limits: Expanded clones tended on average to be more numerous among CD8+ T cells than CD4+.

The CDR3 has 14 amino acids. Germline-derived CDR1 and CDR2 are MNHNY and SVGAGI (reference sequence). The V end was cut by 2 bases, the J end by 2 bases, with 8 bases between. The clonotype originates from an adult with an advanced solid tumor such as melanoma, head and neck, liver or kidney cancer. The chain links TRBV6-6 to TRBJ2-3, with no clear D. The material sequenced was CD4+ or CD8+ T cells sorted from blood, taken in a trial of the OX40 agonist ivuxolimab. The CDR3 loop reads CASSYVPTTDTQYF. CDR3 DNA sequence: TGTGCCAGCAGTTACGTACCCACCACAGATACGCAGTATTTT.